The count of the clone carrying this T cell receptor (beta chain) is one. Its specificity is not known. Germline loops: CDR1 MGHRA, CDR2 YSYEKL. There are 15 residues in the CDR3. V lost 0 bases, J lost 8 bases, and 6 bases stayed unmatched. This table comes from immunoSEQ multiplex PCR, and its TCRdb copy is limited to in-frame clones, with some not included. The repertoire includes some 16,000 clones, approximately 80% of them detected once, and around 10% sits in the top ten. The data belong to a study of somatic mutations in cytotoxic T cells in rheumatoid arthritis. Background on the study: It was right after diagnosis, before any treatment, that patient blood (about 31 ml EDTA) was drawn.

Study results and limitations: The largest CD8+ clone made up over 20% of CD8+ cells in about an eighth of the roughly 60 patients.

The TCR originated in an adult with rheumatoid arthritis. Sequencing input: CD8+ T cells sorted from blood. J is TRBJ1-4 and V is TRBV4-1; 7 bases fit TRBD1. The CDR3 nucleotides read TGCGCCAGCAGCCAAGATGGACAGGTTCACGAAAAACTGTTTTTT. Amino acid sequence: CASSQDGQVHEKLFF.